This T cell receptor (beta chain) was captured by sequencing in a study of cytomegalovirus exposure and HLA in healthy donors. Study background: An earlier analysis found roughly 100 million unique TCR beta sequences from 150 million to 200 million T cells. The study's findings and limits: With DRB1 most and HLA-C fewest, TCR association rates differed between HLA loci in a later analysis.

This clone was seen only once. The antigen remains undetermined. The CDR3 spans 16 residues. The ends were cut back, 2 bases at V and 1 base at J, with 14 bases in the middle. CDR1 is LGHNA and CDR2 is YNFKEQ in the germline V gene. This PCR relied on a set of 60 Vbeta primers and 13 Jbeta primers. Assay used: immunoSEQ multiplex PCR; TCRdb lists only in-frame clones, some missing. Of 150,000 to 200,000 clones listed, around three quarters are singletons. Sequenced sample: PBMCs. This sequence was found in a woman in her 40s in good health and CMV-seronegative. The chain combines TRBV4-2 with TRBJ1-2; no definite D call. CDR3 nucleotide sequence: TGTGCCAGCAGCCAACCACCAGGACGGGGTAACTATGGCTACACCTTC. Amino acid sequence: CASSQPPGRGNYGYTF.